One and the same sample provided the 31 T cell receptor beta chains below, sequenced in a study of T cells in women clearing cervical HPV infection. The protocol was immunoSEQ multiplex PCR, while the TCRdb copy is restricted to in-frame clones and leaves out a portion. The listing records some 20,000 clones. Sequences were obtained from blood buffy coat. These receptors were obtained from a woman aged 18-70 years with a cervical HPV16 infection that either progressed to CIN3+ or cleared (not recorded which).

Details on this clone: The DNA ends 3 residues before the CDR3 does, and the rest of the CDR3 is filled in from the germline J gene. V usage is TRBV3-1 (or the pseudogene TRBV3-2) and J usage is TRBJ2-3; a weak D match, TRBD2 (5 bases). Germline-derived CDR1 and CDR2 are LGHDT and YNNKEL (reference sequence). With 1 base removed from V and 6 bases from J, the gap between germline ends came to 14 bases. The CDR3 loop spans 15 amino acids. Partial CDR3 DNA: TGTGCCAGCAGCCAAGGGGTCCCTCCTAGCGATACG. It is translated as CASSQGVPPSDT. The whole CDR3 protein reads CASSQGVPPSDTQYF.

Turning to this clone: Read coverage stops 3 residues before the CDR3 terminus; the germline J gene supplies the remainder. This chain connects TRBV20-1 to TRBJ2-1; D ambiguous. The CDR3 loop spans 16 amino acids. Per the germline V gene, CDR1 is DFQATT and CDR2 is SNEGSKA (reference sequence). Trimming stripped 6 bases from V and 1 base from J, with 19 bases between. Incomplete CDR3 DNA: TGCAGTGCCCCCGCCCGAGCCTCGATATCCTACAATGAG. This codes for CSAPARASISYNE. The CDR3 in full is CSAPARASISYNEQFF.

About this clone itself: Sequence at one end of the junction differs from germline and may be a read error. The CDR3 end lies 3 residues beyond the end of the read and is filled in from the germline J gene. Other nucleotide sequences from this sample produce the same CDR3. The chain employs TRBV7-8 and TRBJ1-3; D is possibly TRBD1 (6 bases). The CDR3 has 14 residues. Germline V gene sequence: CDR1 SGHVS, CDR2 FQNEAQ. The CDR3 sequence is CASSLPPSGDTIYF. Incomplete CDR3 DNA: TGTGCCAGCAGCTTACCCCCCAGTGGGGACACG.

About this clone: The read terminates 3 residues before the CDR3 end, so the remaining end is supplied by the germline J gene. The J gene is TRBJ2-1, the V gene TRBV6-2 or TRBV6-3; 15 bases line up with TRBD2. CDR3 length: 16 residues. Germline lookup yields CDR1 MNHEY and CDR2 SVGEGT. The junction had 8 bases not matched to a gene; V was cut back by 5 bases and J by 9 bases. Partial CDR3 DNA: TGTGCCAGCAGTCCGACCGGGACTAGCGGGAGGTTTGAG. Protein product: CASSPTGTSGRFE. The entire CDR3 reads CASSPTGTSGRFEQFF.

Regarding this clone: With the read ending 3 residues before the CDR3 end, the germline J gene is used to fill in that end. The rearrangement links TRBV19 to TRBJ1-2; D is unresolved. The CDR3 runs to 15 residues. Per the germline V gene, CDR1 is LNHDA and CDR2 is SQIVND (reference sequence). The CDR3 protein is CAKRAVNPPTYDYTF. The covered CDR3 bases are TGTGCCAAAAGGGCTGTCAACCCCCCAACCTACGAC.

About this clone itself: The CDR3 is cut off 3 residues early in the read; its end comes from the germline J gene. The chain is built from TRBV25-1 and TRBJ2-1, with 7 bases that match TRBD2. The junction had 5 bases not matched to a gene; V was cut back by 2 bases and J by 4 bases. The CDR3 length is 15 residues. Germline V lookup: CDR1 MGHDK, CDR2 SYGVNS. CDR3 DNA, as far as it was read: TGTGCCAGCAGTGAAGGTCAGGGAGGGTACAATGAG. Amino acids: CASSEGQGGYNE. The complete CDR3 sequence is CASSEGQGGYNEQFF.

Worth noting for this clone: The missing CDR3 end, 3 residues past where the read stops, is filled in from the germline J gene. The chain carries TRBV7-9 and TRBJ2-5; a possible D gene is TRBD1 (6 bases). The CDR3 runs to 15 residues. Germline lookup yields CDR1 SEHNR and CDR2 FQNEAQ (reference sequence). Trimming pared 6 bases from V and 0 bases from J, leaving 14 bases between. The sequenced part of the CDR3 DNA is TGTGCCAGCAGGACCAATACAGGGCACCAAGAGACC. It yields the protein CASRTNTGHQET. The entire CDR3 is CASRTNTGHQETQYF.

The CDR3 sequence is CASSLVGGIAGSTQYF. CDR3 DNA, as far as it was read: TGCGCCAGCAGCTTGGTTGGGGGCATCGCAGGTTCGACG. This chain joins TRBV5-1 and TRBJ2-3; perhaps TRBD1 as D (6 bases). The CDR3 is cut off 3 residues early in the read; its end comes from the germline J gene. Germline-derived CDR1 and CDR2 are SGHRS and YFSETQ. This CDR3 region has 16 residues. The full variable domain, completed using reference TRBV5-1 and TRBJ2-3, is KAGVTQTPRYLIKTRGQQVTLSCSPISGHRSVSWYQQTPGQGLQFLFEYFSETQRNKGNFPGRFSGRQFSNSRSEMNVSTLELGDSALYLCASSLVGGIAGSTQYFGPGTRLTVL.

In the case of this clone: The CDR3 is cut off 3 residues early in the read; its end comes from the germline J gene. The gene calls are TRBV13 and TRBJ1-2; D perhaps matches TRBD1 (6 bases). CDR1 is PRHDT and CDR2 is FYEKMQ in the germline V gene (reference sequence). This CDR3 comprises 15 residues. With 0 bases removed from V and 5 bases from J, the gap between germline ends came to 13 bases. The CDR3 reads CASSLGGRGDYGYTF. The CDR3 bases that were read are TGTGCCAGCAGCTTAGGTGGCAGGGGCGATTATGGC. Full variable domain (outside the CDR3, taken from reference TRBV13 and TRBJ1-2): AAGVIQSPRHLIKEKRETATLKCYPIPRHDTVYWYQQGPGQDPQFLISFYEKMQSDKGSIPDRFSAQQFSDYHSELNMSSLELGDSALYFCASSLGGRGDYGYTFGSGTRLTVV.

Notes on this clone: The read stops 3 residues short of the end of the CDR3; the missing end is completed from the germline J gene. The V call is TRBV19, the J call TRBJ2-2; 8 bases line up with TRBD1. V shed 4 bases, J shed 0 bases, and the junction held 7 bases outside the gene matches. Germline-derived CDR1 and CDR2 are LNHDA and SQIVND (reference sequence). The CDR3 runs 17 residues. The sequenced CDR3 bases are TGTGCCAGTAGTAGAAATACACAGGGGGCGAACACCGGGGAG. Translated: CASSRNTQGANTGE. The full CDR3 is CASSRNTQGANTGELFF. The full variable domain, completed using reference TRBV19 and TRBJ2-2, is DGGITQSPKYLFRKEGQNVTLSCEQNLNHDAMYWYRQDPGQGLRLIYYSQIVNDFQKGDIAEGYSVSREKKESFPLTVTSAQKNPTAFYLCASSRNTQGANTGELFFGEGSRLTVL.

Comment on this clone: Sequencing ends 3 residues short of the CDR3 end; the germline J gene provides the rest. The chain couples TRBV7-8 to TRBJ2-1; 9 positions agree with TRBD2. Trimming took 5 bases from V and 8 from J; bases not matched to a gene: 7. Germline V gene sequence: CDR1 SGHVS, CDR2 FQNEAQ. The CDR3 extends over 14 amino acids. The CDR3 bases that were read are TGTGCCAGCAGCCCGCGGACTAGCGTTTATGAG. This translates into CASSPRTSVYE. The whole CDR3 protein reads CASSPRTSVYEQFF.

For this clone: The read finishes 3 residues shy of the CDR3 end, and the germline J gene is used to complete it. The chain is built from TRBV5-6 and TRBJ1-2, with 9 bases aligning to TRBD1. The CDR3 extends over 14 amino acids. The ends lost 3 bases at V and 2 bases at J; junction bases unmatched: 2. The V gene's germline CDR1 is SGHDT and CDR2 YYEEEE. The CDR3 spells CASSYGTGNYGYTF. The CDR3 bases that were read are TGTGCCAGCAGCTACGGGACAGGGAACTATGGC.

As regards this clone: The CDR3 goes on 3 residues after the read ends, and that part is filled in from the germline J gene. The chain couples TRBV19 to TRBJ1-2; unclear D gene. Germline V CDR1 and CDR2: LNHDA, SQIVND (reference sequence). V was trimmed by 5 bases and J by 0 bases, leaving 13 bases between them. The CDR3 covers 15 residues. CDR3 sequence: CASSSRGLANYGYTF. CDR3 bases read: TGTGCCAGTAGTTCCCGGGGTCTAGCTAACTATGGC. Using reference TRBV19 and TRBJ1-2 for the parts outside the CDR3, the full variable domain is DGGITQSPKYLFRKEGQNVTLSCEQNLNHDAMYWYRQDPGQGLRLIYYSQIVNDFQKGDIAEGYSVSREKKESFPLTVTSAQKNPTAFYLCASSSRGLANYGYTFGSGTRLTVV.

To note about this clone: The read terminates 3 residues ahead of where the CDR3 ends, so the germline J gene completes it. This chain joins TRBV2 and TRBJ1-2; D gene uncertain. The germline gives CDR1 SNHLY, CDR2 FYNNEI. This CDR3 is 15 amino acids long. CDR3 DNA (partial): TGTGCCAGCAGTGGATCCAGCGGTAGCTCCTACGAC. This translates into CASSGSSGSSYD. From start to end, the CDR3 is CASSGSSGSSYDYTF.

On this clone: Coverage ceases 3 residues before the CDR3 finishes, and the germline J gene fills in the end. The chain joins TRBV20-1 to TRBJ1-4, with D possibly matching TRBD1 (5 bases). Germline V lookup: CDR1 DFQATT, CDR2 SNEGSKA (reference sequence). Trimming left V 0 bases short and J 8 bases short, with 16 bases between. This CDR3 is 15 amino acids long. This CDR3 reads CSARDMLLAGEKLFF. CDR3 bases read: TGCAGTGCTAGAGATATGTTACTCGCAGGGGAAAAA.

Regarding this clone: The read finishes 3 residues shy of the CDR3 end, and the germline J gene is used to complete it. This chain uses TRBV7-3 with TRBJ2-1; D ambiguous. The CDR3 extends over 13 amino acids. CDR1 and CDR2 from the germline V gene are SGHTA and FQGTGA. Trimming removed 0 bases at V and 4 bases at J, with 4 bases between. The sequenced CDR3 bases are TGTGCCAGCAGCTTAACAGGTTACAATGAG. This codes for CASSLTGYNE. The whole CDR3 sequence is CASSLTGYNEQFF.

Concerning this clone itself: The read comes to an end 3 residues before the CDR3 does, leaving the germline J gene to fill in the end. The chain employs TRBV27 and TRBJ2-2, with D perhaps TRBD1 or TRBD2 (5 bases each). Germline V gene lookup returns CDR1 MNHEY and CDR2 SMNVEV (reference sequence). There are 16 residues in the CDR3. Trimming removed 5 bases at V and 1 base at J, with 14 bases between. CDR3 bases read: TGTGCCAGCAGTCCCCCGGGAAGGGGGAACACCGGGGAG. Encoded protein: CASSPPGRGNTGE. The CDR3 as a whole reads CASSPPGRGNTGELFF.

In regard to this clone: Read data end 3 residues before the CDR3 end; the end is taken from the germline J gene. The chain joins TRBV7-9 to TRBJ2-5; a possible D gene is TRBD1 (6 bases). The CDR3 is made up of 14 amino acids. V lost 5 bases, J lost 2 bases, and 12 bases lay in between. CDR1 is SEHNR, CDR2 FQNEAQ, per germline (reference sequence). The CDR3 loop is CASSPRGWQETQYF. The part of the CDR3 DNA that was read is TGTGCCAGCAGCCCCAGGGGTTGGCAAGAGACC.

To note about this clone: The read ends 3 residues early relative to the CDR3; the germline J gene fills the gap. The rearrangement joins TRBV5-1 to TRBJ1-2, with a possible D match to TRBD1 (5 bases). CDR3 length equals 16 residues. CDR1 and CDR2 from the germline V gene are SGHRS and YFSETQ. CDR3 bases read: TGCGCCAGCAGCTCAGGGACTTTCCCGGGCACAGATACC. It specifies CASSSGTFPGTDT. The full-length CDR3 reads as CASSSGTFPGTDTYTF.

A remark on this clone: The read falls 3 residues short of the CDR3 end, and the missing part is taken from the germline J gene. The chain combines TRBV4-1 with TRBJ2-1; 7 nucleotides agree with TRBD2. CDR3 length: 17 amino acids. Germline V lookup: CDR1 MGHRA, CDR2 YSYEKL. Germline trimming cut 1 base from V and 2 bases from J; bases unmatched to any gene: 8. CDR3 loop: CASSQGPSGAPYNEQFF. Incomplete CDR3 DNA: TGCGCCAGCAGCCAAGGTCCAAGCGGGGCCCCCTACAATGAG.

In regard to this clone: The CDR3 end lies 3 residues beyond the end of the read and is filled in from the germline J gene. V gene TRBV20-1 combines with J gene TRBJ2-5; D not resolved. This CDR3 comprises 11 residues. The V end was cut by 2 bases, the J end by 3 bases, with 4 bases between. Germline V gene data show CDR1 as DFQATT and CDR2 as SNEGSKA (reference sequence). Incomplete CDR3 DNA: TGCAGTGCTAGACCCGAAGAGACC. It yields the protein CSARPEET. The full-length CDR3 reads as CSARPEETQYF.

About this clone itself: The read falls 3 residues short of the CDR3 end, and the missing part is taken from the germline J gene. The V and J genes are TRBV10-3 and TRBJ2-3; maybe TRBD1 (6 bases). In germline, CDR1 is ENHRY, CDR2 SYGVKD. The CDR3 covers 15 residues. CDR3 DNA (partial): TGTGCCATCACCCAGGACGCAGGCCCAGGGGAGACG. Protein: CAITQDAGPGET. The entire CDR3 protein reads CAITQDAGPGETQYF.

Turning to this clone: The read gets to within 3 residues of the CDR3 end, and the germline J gene fills in the rest. The chain recombines TRBV30 with TRBJ2-2; 12 bases are shared with TRBD1. The germline gives CDR1 GTSNPN, CDR2 SVGIG (reference sequence). The CDR3 length is 15 residues. Trimming took 5 bases from V and 5 from J; bases not matched to a gene: 6. The CDR3 spells CAWSRDRGRTGELFF. The sequenced part of the CDR3 DNA is TGTGCCTGGTCCCGGGACAGGGGGCGGACCGGGGAG.

In the case of this clone: The read finishes 3 residues shy of the CDR3 end, and the germline J gene is used to complete it. The V gene is TRBV6-2 or TRBV6-3, the J gene TRBJ2-5, with 7 nucleotides matching TRBD2. CDR1 is MNHEY, CDR2 SVGEGT, per germline. CDR3 length: 16 amino acids. V lost 2 bases, J lost 1 base, and 7 bases stayed unmatched. The chain's CDR3 is CASSYGGGRIQETQYF. CDR3 bases read: TGTGCCAGCAGTTACGGAGGCGGGAGAATCCAAGAGACC.

Concerning this clone: Read sequence stops 3 residues before the CDR3 end, and the germline J gene provides the missing end. The chain carries TRBV20-1 and TRBJ2-1, with D hard to call. The CDR3 totals 15 residues. The germline V gene encodes CDR1 DFQATT and CDR2 SNEGSKA (reference sequence). Deletions cut 4 bases from V and 1 base from J, with 14 bases between. Here the CDR3 reads CSAKGLTKSYNEQFF. The sequenced CDR3 bases are TGCAGTGCTAAGGGTTTAACGAAATCCTACAATGAG.

Comments on this clone: The read finishes 3 residues shy of the CDR3 end, and the germline J gene is used to complete it. V gene TRBV20-1 combines with J gene TRBJ1-2; D is ambiguous. This CDR3 is 13 amino acids long. V dropped 7 bases and J dropped 4 bases, with 16 bases sitting between them. Germline V gene lookup returns CDR1 DFQATT and CDR2 SNEGSKA (reference sequence). The CDR3 protein is CSGSPPGSYGYTF. Partial CDR3 DNA: TGCAGTGGCTCTCCGCCGGGGTCCTATGGC.

On this clone: The sequenced fragment ends 3 residues before the CDR3 boundary, so the rest is inferred from the germline J gene. The chain links TRBV5-4 to TRBJ1-1; D remains ambiguous. The V gene's germline CDR1 is SGHNT and CDR2 YYREEE (reference sequence). Trimming cost V 4 bases and J 3 bases, with 7 bases left between them. The CDR3 covers 12 residues. The sequenced CDR3 bases are TGTGCCAGCAGCAGGGTGGACACTGAA. This encodes CASSRVDTE. The full CDR3 sequence reads CASSRVDTEAFF.

CDR3 region: CASSSQGIREKLFF. The CDR3 bases that were read are TGTGCCAGCAGTTCCCAGGGGATCCGAGAAAAA. This chain connects TRBV6-2 or TRBV6-3 to TRBJ1-4; TRBD1 might be the D (6 bases). The sequenced fragment ends 3 residues before the CDR3 boundary, so the rest is inferred from the germline J gene. CDR1 and CDR2 (germline): MNHEY, SVGEGT. Trimming shortened V by 4 bases and J by 8 bases, and 14 bases separated the two germline ends. The length of the CDR3 is 14 residues.

Turning to this clone: The CDR3 end falls 3 residues outside the read, so it is completed with the germline J gene. The chain is built from TRBV7-4 and TRBJ1-2; D is perhaps TRBD1 (5 bases). Germline lookup yields CDR1 SGHVT and CDR2 SQSDAQ. The CDR3 has 17 amino acids. CDR3 amino acids: CASSRGGSGRFADTYTF. Incomplete CDR3 DNA: TGTGCCAGCAGCCGGGGGGGTAGCGGGAGATTCGCAGATACC. The whole variable domain, remainder taken from reference TRBV7-4 and TRBJ1-2, is GAGVSQSPRYKVAKRGRDVALRCDSISGHVTLYWYRQTLGQGSEVLTYSQSDAQRDKSGRPSGRFSAERPERSVSTLKIQRTEQGDSAVYLCASSRGGSGRFADTYTFGSGTRLTVV.

Details on this clone: The read finishes 3 residues shy of the CDR3 end, and the germline J gene is used to complete it. The chain links TRBV27 to TRBJ2-3, with TRBD2 matching over 14 bases. This CDR3 has 16 residues. Germline CDR1 reads MNHEY; CDR2 reads SMNVEV (reference sequence). The part of the CDR3 DNA that was read is TGTGCCAGCCACGGGACTAGCGGGAGAGGCGATGAGACG. It yields the protein CASHGTSGRGDET. The CDR3 reads in full as CASHGTSGRGDETQYF.

On this clone: The read ends 3 residues shy of where the CDR3 ends; the end is completed using the germline J gene. The chain couples TRBV28 to TRBJ2-5; maybe TRBD1 (5 bases). Germline-derived CDR1 and CDR2 are MDHEN and SYDVKM. With 6 bases removed from V and 5 bases from J, the gap between germline ends came to 16 bases. The CDR3 loop spans 14 amino acids. The CDR3: CASRSNTKGETQYF. Incomplete CDR3 DNA: TGTGCCAGCAGGAGCAATACGAAGGGGGAGACC.